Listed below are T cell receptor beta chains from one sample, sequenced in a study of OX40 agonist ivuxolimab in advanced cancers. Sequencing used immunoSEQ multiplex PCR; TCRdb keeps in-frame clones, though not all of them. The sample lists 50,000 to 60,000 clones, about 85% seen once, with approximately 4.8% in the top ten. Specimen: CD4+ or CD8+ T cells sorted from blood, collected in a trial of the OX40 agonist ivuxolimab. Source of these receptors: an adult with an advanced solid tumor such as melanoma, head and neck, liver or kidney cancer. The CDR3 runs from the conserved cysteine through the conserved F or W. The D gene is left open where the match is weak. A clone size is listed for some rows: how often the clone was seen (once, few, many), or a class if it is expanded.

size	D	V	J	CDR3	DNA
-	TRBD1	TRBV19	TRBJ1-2	CASSNRGDYYGYTF	TGTGCCAGTAGTAACAGGGGTGATTACTATGGCTACACCTTC
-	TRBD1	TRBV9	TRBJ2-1	CASSLGQGGYEQFF	TGTGCCAGCAGCCTCGGACAGGGAGGATATGAGCAGTTCTTC
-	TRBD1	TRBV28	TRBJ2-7	CASIKPGTGNTSVLSGMGEQYF	TGTGCCAGCATCAAGCCCGGGACAGGGAATACCTCGGTGCTAAGCGGGATGGGCGAGCAGTACTTC
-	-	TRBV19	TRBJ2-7	CASSRGRTGNYEQYF	TGTGCCAGTAGTAGAGGTCGGACTGGAAACTACGAGCAGTACTTC
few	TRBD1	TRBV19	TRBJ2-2	CASSRQGVRRNTGELFF	TGTGCCAGTAGTAGACAGGGAGTACGTAGGAACACCGGGGAGCTGTTTTTT
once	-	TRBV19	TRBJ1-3	CATSGGSGNTIYF	TGTGCCACCTCTGGCGGGTCTGGAAACACCATATATTTT
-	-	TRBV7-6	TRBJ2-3	CASSGRHRETDTQYF	TGTGCCAGCAGCGGCCGACACAGGGAAACAGATACGCAGTATTTT
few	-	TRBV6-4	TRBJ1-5	CASSAGSASNQPQHF	TGTGCCAGCAGTGCAGGGTCCGCGAGCAATCAGCCCCAGCATTTT
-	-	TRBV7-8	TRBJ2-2	CAKRVSTTGELFF	TGTGCAAAAAGGGTATCTACCACCGGGGAGCTGTTTTTT
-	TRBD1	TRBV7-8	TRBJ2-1	CASSLETGMYNEQFF	TGTGCCAGCAGCTTGGAGACAGGGATGTACAATGAGCAGTTCTTC
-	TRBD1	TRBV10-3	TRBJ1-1	CAIRTDRGGTEAFF	TGTGCCATCAGAACGGACAGGGGGGGTACTGAAGCTTTCTTT
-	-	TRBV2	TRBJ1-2	CASSEALIRPRGGYTF	TGTGCCAGCAGTGAAGCTTTAATCCGCCCCAGGGGCGGCTACACCTTC
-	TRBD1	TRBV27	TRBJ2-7	CASSITRTGYEQYF	TGTGCCAGCAGTATAACCAGGACAGGCTACGAGCAGTACTTC
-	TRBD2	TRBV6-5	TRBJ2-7	CASSYSSSGTYEQYF	TGTGCCAGCAGTTACTCGTCTAGCGGGACCTACGAGCAGTACTTC
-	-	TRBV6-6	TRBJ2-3	CASSSRTGVGTQYF	TGTGCCAGCAGTTCAAGGACGGGAGTAGGTACGCAGTATTTT
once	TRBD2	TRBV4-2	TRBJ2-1	CASSQVLAGGALENEQFF	TGTGCCAGCAGCCAAGTTCTAGCGGGAGGGGCCCTGGAAAATGAGCAGTTCTTC
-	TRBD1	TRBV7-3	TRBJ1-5	CASSLDGQGGQPQHF	TGTGCCAGCAGCTTGGACGGACAGGGTGGACAGCCCCAGCATTTT
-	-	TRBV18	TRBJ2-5	CASSPARQPEETQYF	TGTGCCAGCTCACCAGCGAGACAGCCGGAAGAGACCCAGTACTTC
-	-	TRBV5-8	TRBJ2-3	CASSLGLATSTDTQYF	TGTGCCAGCAGCTTGGGGCTAGCGACTAGCACAGATACGCAGTATTTT
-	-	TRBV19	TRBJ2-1	CASSASGGPYNEQFF	TGTGCCAGTAGTGCCTCCGGGGGGCCTTATAATGAGCAGTTCTTC
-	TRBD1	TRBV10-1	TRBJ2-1	CASSAGTGYNEQFF	TGCGCCAGCAGTGCGGGGACAGGGTACAATGAGCAGTTCTTC
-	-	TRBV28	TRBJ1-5	CASSFNDQPQHF	TGTGCCAGCAGTTTTAACGATCAGCCCCAGCATTTT
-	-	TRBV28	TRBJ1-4	CASSGGVTGKNEKLFF	TGTGCCAGCAGCGGTGGGGTGACAGGCAAAAATGAAAAACTGTTTTTT
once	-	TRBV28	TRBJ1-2	CASSVAGESLYGYTF	TGTGCCAGCAGTGTAGCAGGCGAATCTCTCTATGGCTACACCTTC
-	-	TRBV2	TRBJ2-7	CASSALGPYEQYF	TGTGCCAGCAGCGCCCTGGGGCCCTACGAGCAGTACTTC
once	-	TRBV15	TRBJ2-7	CATSSRVSRGEQYF	TGTGCCACCAGCAGCAGGGTATCGCGGGGCGAGCAGTACTTC
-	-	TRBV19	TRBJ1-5	CASSAYKGSSGPQHF	TGTGCCAGTAGTGCCTATAAGGGGTCCTCAGGGCCCCAGCATTTT
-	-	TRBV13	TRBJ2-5	CASSLGSRSIQETQYF	TGTGCCAGCAGCTTAGGGTCTCGATCAATCCAAGAGACCCAGTACTTC
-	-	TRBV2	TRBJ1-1	CASTGQLMNTEAFF	TGTGCCAGCACCGGACAACTCATGAACACTGAAGCTTTCTTT
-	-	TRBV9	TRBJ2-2	CASSVADRNTGELFF	TGTGCCAGCAGCGTCGCCGACAGGAACACCGGGGAGCTGTTTTTT
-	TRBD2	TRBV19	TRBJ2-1	CASSIGRGGNEQFF	TGTGCCAGTAGTATTGGGCGGGGGGGGAATGAGCAGTTCTTC
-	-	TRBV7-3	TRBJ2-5	CASSAGHQETQYF	TGTGCCAGCAGCGCCGGACACCAAGAGACCCAGTACTTC
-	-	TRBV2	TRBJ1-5	CASSDVSSNQPQHF	TGTGCCAGCAGTGACGTGTCAAGCAATCAGCCCCAGCATTTT
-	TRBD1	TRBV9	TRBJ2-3	CASSDQGAVDTQYF	TGTGCCAGCAGCGACCAGGGGGCAGTAGATACGCAGTATTTT
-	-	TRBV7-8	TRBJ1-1	CASSRGHGNTEAFF	TGTGCCAGCAGCAGAGGACACGGGAACACTGAAGCTTTCTTT
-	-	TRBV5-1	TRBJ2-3	CASSIGQSASTDTQYF	TGCGCCAGCAGCATTGGACAGTCAGCTAGCACAGATACGCAGTATTTT
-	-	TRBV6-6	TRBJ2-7	CASRLQVSYEQYF	TGTGCCAGCAGGCTACAGGTATCCTACGAGCAGTACTTC
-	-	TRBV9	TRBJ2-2	CASSGLLNTGELFF	TGTGCCAGTTCGGGACTCTTGAACACCGGGGAGCTGTTTTTT
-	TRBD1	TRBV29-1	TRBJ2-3	CSVEDWSGQGGQYF	TGCAGCGTTGAAGATTGGAGCGGACAGGGTGGGCAGTATTTT
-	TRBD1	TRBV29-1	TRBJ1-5	CSVAPGGAGQPQHF	TGCAGCGTTGCCCCAGGGGGCGCGGGTCAGCCCCAGCATTTT
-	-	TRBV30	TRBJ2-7	CAWSSWGNEQYF	TGTGCCTGGAGTTCTTGGGGTAACGAGCAGTACTTC
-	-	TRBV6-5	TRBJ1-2	CASSAGRGYTF	TGTGCCAGCAGCGCAGGCCGGGGCTACACCTTC